One sample yielded the 16 T cell receptor beta chains listed below, sequenced in a study of molecular identifiers for immune sequencing clone quantification. TCRdb re-analysed the PCR reads in MiXCR, keeping a single row per CDR3 protein. This sample yields 550,000 to 750,000 distinct CDR3 sequences, of which approximately 20% are seen a single time; roughly 0.83% belongs to the top ten. Sequencing was performed on naive CD8+ T cells from blood, with Jurkat cell RNA spiked in. The subset denotes: FACS-sorted CD8+CD4-CCR7+CD45RA+ naive T cells. These receptors originate from a human donor in good health. Some libraries in this study had Jurkat cell RNA spiked in.

This clonotype came up many times. This chain joins TRBV28 and TRBJ1-1; the D is unclear. CDR1 is MDHEN, CDR2 SYDVKM, per germline. Trimming took 5 bases from V and 1 from J, leaving 17 bases between them. CDR3 length: 16 residues. The CDR3 loop is CASSPRPPKENTEAFF. The CDR3 region has the DNA TGTGCCAGCAGTCCCCGGCCCCCGAAAGAGAACACTGAAGCTTTCTTT.

Many counts were recorded for this clonotype. The chain carries TRBV5-6 and TRBJ2-3; D is possibly TRBD2 (6 bases). The CDR3 runs to 20 residues. CDR1 is SGHDT, CDR2 YYEEEE, per germline. The V end lost 0 bases, the J end lost 0 bases, and 23 bases lay between the germline ends. CDR3 coding DNA: TGTGCCAGCAGCTTGGTTTCTGAGGCGGGGCCTCCCGGTAGCACAGATACGCAGTATTTT. Protein sequence: CASSLVSEAGPPGSTDTQYF. Full variable domain (missing parts from reference TRBV5-6 and TRBJ2-3): DAGVTQSPTHLIKTRGQQVTLRCSPKSGHDTVSWYQQALGQGPQFIFQYYEEEERQRGNFPDRFSGHQFPNYSSELNVNALLLGDSALYLCASSLVSEAGPPGSTDTQYFGPGTRLTVL.

This clonotype came up many times. The chain combines TRBV19 with TRBJ1-1; D call uncertain. The germline V gene encodes CDR1 LNHDA and CDR2 SQIVND (reference sequence). There are 14 residues in the CDR3. Trimming stripped 5 bases from V and 0 bases from J, with 10 bases between. CDR3 loop: CASSEGSLNTEAFF. The CDR3 region has the DNA TGTGCCAGTAGTGAGGGCAGCTTGAACACTGAAGCTTTCTTT.

The sample holds one count of this clonotype. A much larger clonotype is one base distant, so this may be a read error. The V call is TRBV27, the J call TRBJ2-3, with D possibly called TRBD1 or TRBD2 (6 bases each). CDR1 is MNHEY, CDR2 SMNVEV, per germline (reference sequence). The CDR3 runs to 16 residues. The CDR3 loop is CAGSLFTGAVGGTQYF. CDR3 sequence (DNA): TGTGCCGGCAGTTTATTCACGGGGGCAGTAGGGGGTACGCAGTATTTT.

At least ten counts were recorded for this clonotype. The CDR3 here is CASSYFEREDNEQFF. Written as DNA, the CDR3 is TGTGCCAGCAGTTATTTCGAGCGGGAGGACAATGAGCAGTTCTTC. This chain links TRBV6-2 or TRBV6-3 with TRBJ2-1, with 9 bases identical to TRBD2. The germline gives CDR1 MNHEY, CDR2 SVGEGT. J gave up 5 bases and V 3 bases, and 5 bases lay outside the gene matches. The CDR3 has 15 residues.

This clonotype was seen a few times. The chain employs TRBV11-2 and TRBJ1-1; D remains unclear. V was shortened by 3 bases and J by 5 bases, with 13 bases between the two germline ends. The CDR3 contains 14 residues. The germline V gene has CDR1 SGHAT and CDR2 FQNNGV. CDR3 in DNA: TGTGCCAGCAGCTTCGAGGTGGAGGGTACTGAAGCTTTCTTT. It encodes CASSFEVEGTEAFF.

A few counts support this clonotype. This rearrangement joins TRBV11-2 to TRBJ1-2, with TRBD1 as a possible D gene (5 bases). Germline V gene data show CDR1 as SGHAT and CDR2 as FQNNGV. This CDR3 contains 13 residues. V was pared by 7 bases and J by 8 bases, with 17 bases between. CDR3 in amino acids: CASILGGVGGYTF. The CDR3 coding sequence is TGTGCCAGCATCCTTGGGGGTGTCGGAGGCTACACCTTC. The full variable domain, in which reference TRBV11-2 and TRBJ1-2 provide the parts outside the CDR3, is EAGVAQSPRYKIIEKRQSVAFWCNPISGHATLYWYQQILGQGPKLLIQFQNNGVVDDSQLPKDRFSAERLKGVDSTLKIQPAKLEDSAVYLCASILGGVGGYTFGSGTRLTVV.

This clonotype was recorded once. The V call is TRBV29-1, the J call TRBJ2-7; 7 positions agree with TRBD1. Germline lookup yields CDR1 SQVTM and CDR2 ANQGSEA. After removal of 6 bases from V and 2 bases from J, the junction contained 4 bases not matched to a gene. The CDR3 spans 12 residues. DNA of the CDR3: TGCAGCGTGGCCGGGACAGCCTACGAGCAGTACTTC. Residues: CSVAGTAYEQYF.

A word on this clonotype: The junction shows a germline mismatch at one end, possibly a read error. V gene TRBV2 combines with J gene TRBJ1-4; tentative D call: TRBD1 (5 bases). The CDR3 is 18 residues long. Germline CDR1 is SNHLY and CDR2 is FYNNEI. In DNA, the CDR3 is TGTGCCAGCAGCGAAGAGATTGTGGGGGTAGCAACTAATGAAAAACTGTTTTTT. It codes for CASSEEIVGVATNEKLFF. The variable domain in full, with the rest retrieved from reference TRBV2 and TRBJ1-4, is EPEVTQTPSHQVTQMGQEVILRCVPISNHLYFYWYRQILGQKVEFLVSFYNNEISEKSEIFDDQFSVERPDGSNFTLKIRSTKLEDSAMYFCASSEEIVGVATNEKLFFGSGTQLSVL.

This clonotype was detected only a few times. The gene calls are TRBV12-3 or TRBV12-4 and TRBJ1-1; weak D call: TRBD1 (5 bases). V was trimmed by 6 bases and J by 4 bases, leaving 18 bases between them. This CDR3 is 15 amino acids long. The CDR3 DNA reads as TGTGCCAGCAGCCGCCCGCCGGGGCAGAGCACTGAAGCTTTCTTT. Translation gives CASSRPPGQSTEAFF.

In its sample, this clonotype was seen a few times. The gene calls are TRBV2 and TRBJ2-5, with 7 bases aligning to TRBD1. The V segment lost 7 bases and the J segment 4 bases; nucleotides outside the gene matches: 18. Germline V lookup: CDR1 SNHLY, CDR2 FYNNEI. The CDR3 loop spans 17 amino acids. The CDR3 region is CASNERDTTGPRETQYF. The DNA for the CDR3 is TGTGCCAGCAACGAAAGGGATACGACAGGGCCCCGAGAGACCCAGTACTTC.

Ten or more counts support this clonotype. This chain links TRBV6-5 with TRBJ2-7; D is ambiguous. The germline gives CDR1 MNHEY, CDR2 SVGAGI. The CDR3 is 13 amino acids. The germline V and J ends were trimmed by 6 bases and 2 bases, with 11 bases remaining between them. The CDR3, as DNA: TGTGCCAGCAGAGAGGCAGGCACCTACGAGCAGTACTTC. Translating gives CASREAGTYEQYF.

This clonotype has only a few counts. The V call is TRBV4-3, the J call TRBJ1-4; possibly TRBD1 for D (5 bases). V was pared by 0 bases and J by 2 bases, with 25 bases between. This CDR3 has 21 amino acids. Germline V gene lookup returns CDR1 LGHNA and CDR2 YSLEER. In DNA form, the CDR3 reads TGCGCCAGCAGCCAAGACCGGTATTCCGGGGCCGCAGTTGGGACTAATGAAAAACTGTTTTTT. It yields the protein CASSQDRYSGAAVGTNEKLFF.

With regard to this clonotype: This could be a read error, since a much larger clone is one nucleotide away. The chain carries TRBV27 and TRBJ2-3; D assignment may be TRBD1 or TRBD2 (5 bases each). CDR3 size: 14 residues. With 5 bases removed from V and 2 bases from J, the gap between germline ends came to 11 bases. Germline-derived CDR1 and CDR2 are MNHEY and SMNVEV (reference sequence). The DNA for the CDR3 is TGTGCCAGCAGTCGGGGCAGCACCACAGATACGCAGTATTTT. Translating gives CASSRGSTTDTQYF.

This chain connects TRBV30 to TRBJ2-2; D is possibly TRBD1 or TRBD2 (5 bases each). The CDR3 loop spans 14 amino acids. Looked up from germline, CDR1 is GTSNPN and CDR2 is SVGIG (reference sequence). Trimming took 3 bases from V and 4 from J, leaving 12 bases between them. In nucleotides, the CDR3 is TGTGCCTGGAGCCAAGGGGCGGGCACCGGGGAGCTGTTTTTT. It yields the protein CAWSQGAGTGELFF.

A word on this clonotype: The conserved closing phenylalanine or tryptophan is absent in this CDR3, likely reflecting a read error. The CDR3: CASSISAYTDTQYL. The CDR3, as DNA: TGTGCCAGTAGTATCTCGGCATACACAGATACGCAGTATCTT. The chain uses TRBV19 and TRBJ2-3; D not certain. Trimming stripped 3 bases from V and 2 bases from J, with 9 bases between. There are 14 residues in the CDR3. Germline V gene data show CDR1 as LNHDA and CDR2 as SQIVND (reference sequence).